These T cell receptor beta chains were read from a single sample in a study of T cells in Graves' hyperthyroidism and ophthalmopathy. TCRdb fed the multiplex PCR reads into MiXCR, producing one record per CDR3 protein. The sample has some 370,000 distinct CDR3 sequences; about a sixth are singletons. The sample was blood. The receptors come from a woman aged 30 to 39 with Graves' hyperthyroidism that later progressed to Graves' ophthalmopathy. The CDR3 runs from the conserved cysteine through the conserved F or W. The D gene is left open where the match is weak. Clone size is given for some rows only: seen once, a few or many times, or a class if the clone is expanded.

>NA|TRBV7-9|TRBJ2-7|many
CASSLGGAATYEQYF
TGTGCCAGCAGCTTAGGAGGGGCAGCTACCTACGAGCAGTACTTC
>TRBD1|TRBV15|TRBJ2-3|many
CATSQDRGRADTQYF
TGTGCCACCAGCCAGGACAGGGGGCGTGCAGATACGCAGTATTTT
>NA|TRBV5-1|TRBJ1-1|many
CASSLGDPVNTEAFF
TGCGCCAGCAGCTTAGGGGACCCCGTGAACACTGAAGCTTTCTTT
>NA|TRBV11-2|TRBJ2-4|many
CASSPSGSGNIQYF
TGTGCCAGCAGCCCCTCTGGATCCGGAAACATTCAGTACTTC
>NA|TRBV5-1|TRBJ2-1|many
CASSKYEGENNEQFF
TGCGCCAGCAGCAAGTACGAGGGAGAGAACAATGAGCAGTTCTTC
>NA|TRBV20-1|TRBJ2-3|few
CSAHRQVPTTDTQYF
TGCAGTGCTCATCGACAGGTTCCTACCACAGATACGCAGTATTTT
>NA|TRBV27|TRBJ1-1|few
CASRWGSNTEAFF
TGTGCCAGCAGGTGGGGCAGTAACACTGAAGCTTTCTTT
>TRBD1|TRBV24-1|TRBJ2-7|NA
CATVNRGDYEQYF
TGTGCCACCGTAAACAGGGGAGATTACGAGCAGTACTTC
>NA|TRBV13|TRBJ1-4|many
CASSLEAGTSNEKLFF
TGTGCCAGCAGCTTAGAAGCCGGGACTTCTAATGAAAAACTGTTTTTT
>NA|TRBV11-2|TRBJ1-1|many
CASSSNFKKGTEAFF
TGTGCCAGCAGCTCAAACTTTAAAAAAGGGACTGAAGCTTTCTTT
>NA|TRBV12-3/TRBV12-4|TRBJ1-2|NA
CASSFSGTSNYGYTF
TGTGCCAGCAGTTTTTCTGGCACCTCTAACTATGGCTACACCTTC